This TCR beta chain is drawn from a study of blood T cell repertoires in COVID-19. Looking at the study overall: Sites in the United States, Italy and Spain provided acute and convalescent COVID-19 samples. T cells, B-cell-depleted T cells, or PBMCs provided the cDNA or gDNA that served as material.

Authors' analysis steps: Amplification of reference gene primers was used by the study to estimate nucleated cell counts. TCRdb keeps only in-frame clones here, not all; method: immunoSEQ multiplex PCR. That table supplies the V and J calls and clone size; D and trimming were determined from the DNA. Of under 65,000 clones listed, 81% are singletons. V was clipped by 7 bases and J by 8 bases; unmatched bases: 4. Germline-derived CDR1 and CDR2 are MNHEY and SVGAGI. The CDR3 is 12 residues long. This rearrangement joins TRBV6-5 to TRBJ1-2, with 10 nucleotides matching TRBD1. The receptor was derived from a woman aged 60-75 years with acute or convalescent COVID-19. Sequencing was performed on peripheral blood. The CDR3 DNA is TGTGCCAGCAAGATGGGACAGGGGGGCTACACCTTC. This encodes CASKMGQGGYTF.